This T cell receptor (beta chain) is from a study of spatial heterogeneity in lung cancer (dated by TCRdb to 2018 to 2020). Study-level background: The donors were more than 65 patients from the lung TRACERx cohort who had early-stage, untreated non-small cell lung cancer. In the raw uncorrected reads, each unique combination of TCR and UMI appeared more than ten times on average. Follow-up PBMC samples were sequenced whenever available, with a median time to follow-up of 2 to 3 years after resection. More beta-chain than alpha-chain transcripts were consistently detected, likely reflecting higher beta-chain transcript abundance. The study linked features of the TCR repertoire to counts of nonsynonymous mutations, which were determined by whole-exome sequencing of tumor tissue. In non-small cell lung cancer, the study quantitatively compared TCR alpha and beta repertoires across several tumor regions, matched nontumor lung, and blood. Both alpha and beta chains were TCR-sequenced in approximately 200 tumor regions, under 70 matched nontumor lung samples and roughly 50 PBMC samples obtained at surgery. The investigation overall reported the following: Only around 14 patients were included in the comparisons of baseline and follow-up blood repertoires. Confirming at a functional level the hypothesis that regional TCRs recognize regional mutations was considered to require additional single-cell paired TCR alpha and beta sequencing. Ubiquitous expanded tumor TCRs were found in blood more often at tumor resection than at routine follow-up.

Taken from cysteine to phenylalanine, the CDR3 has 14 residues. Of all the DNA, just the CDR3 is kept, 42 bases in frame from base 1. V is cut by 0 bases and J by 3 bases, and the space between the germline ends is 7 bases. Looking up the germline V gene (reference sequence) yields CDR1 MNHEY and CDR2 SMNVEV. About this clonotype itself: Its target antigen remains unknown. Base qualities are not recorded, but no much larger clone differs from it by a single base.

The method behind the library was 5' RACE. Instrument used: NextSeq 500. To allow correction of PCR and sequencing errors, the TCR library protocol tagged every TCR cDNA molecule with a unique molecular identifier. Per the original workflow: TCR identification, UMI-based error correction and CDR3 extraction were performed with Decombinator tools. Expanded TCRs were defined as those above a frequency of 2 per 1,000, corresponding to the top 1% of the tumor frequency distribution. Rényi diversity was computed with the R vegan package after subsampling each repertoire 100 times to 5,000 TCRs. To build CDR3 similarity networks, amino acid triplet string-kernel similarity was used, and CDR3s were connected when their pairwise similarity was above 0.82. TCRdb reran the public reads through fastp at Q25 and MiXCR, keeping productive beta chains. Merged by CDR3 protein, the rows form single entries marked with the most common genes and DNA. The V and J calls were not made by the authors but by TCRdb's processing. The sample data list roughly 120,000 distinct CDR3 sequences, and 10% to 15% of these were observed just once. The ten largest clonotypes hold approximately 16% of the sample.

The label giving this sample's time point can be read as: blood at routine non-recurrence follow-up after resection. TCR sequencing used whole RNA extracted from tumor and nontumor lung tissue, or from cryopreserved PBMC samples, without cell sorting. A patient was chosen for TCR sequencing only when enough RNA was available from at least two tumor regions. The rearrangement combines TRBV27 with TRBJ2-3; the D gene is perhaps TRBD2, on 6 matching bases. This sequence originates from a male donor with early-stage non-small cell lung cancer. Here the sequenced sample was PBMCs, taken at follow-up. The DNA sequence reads TGTGCCAGCAGTTTATCTGGACTAACAGATACGCAGTATTTT. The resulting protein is CASSLSGLTDTQYF.